The T cell receptor (beta chain) described here comes from a study of blood T cell repertoires in COVID-19. Overall study: Acute and convalescent COVID-19 specimens originated in the United States, Italy and Spain. In each case, the material was cDNA or gDNA derived from T cells, B-cell-depleted T cells, or PBMCs.

Original analysis: Amplifying reference gene primers gave estimates of nucleated cell counts. The data were produced by immunoSEQ multiplex PCR, yet TCRdb's version contains in-frame clones alone and is incomplete. V, J and clone size were drawn from that table, and D and trimming were deduced from the DNA. The profile covers approximately 230,000 clones, with 86% appearing a single time and 2% to 2.5% taken by the ten largest. J lost 4 bases, V lost 7 bases, and 9 bases had no gene match. The germline gives CDR1 LNHDA, CDR2 SQIVND (reference sequence). This CDR3 comprises 14 residues. This clonotype originated in a man in his thirties or forties who had recovered from COVID-19. The V gene is TRBV19, the J gene TRBJ1-2; 7 bases are shared with TRBD1. The specimen sequenced was peripheral blood. The CDR3 DNA follows: TGTGCCAGTATTAAGGGGGCGCAGGGCTATGGCTACACCTTC. This codes for CASIKGAQGYGYTF.